Listed below are T cell receptor beta chains from one sample, sequenced in a study of blood T cell repertoires in COVID-19. Assay used: immunoSEQ multiplex PCR; TCRdb lists only in-frame clones, some missing. This sample has over 70,000 clones, with almost 85% found just once. Sequenced: peripheral blood. Receptor source: a man in his sixties with acute or convalescent COVID-19. CDR3s include the opening cysteine and the closing phenylalanine or tryptophan. A D gene is named only where the DNA matches it firmly. Some rows have no size entry. The others give once, few or many, or a class for an expanded clone.

TRBV28	TRBD1	15	TRBJ2-5	.	TGTGCCAGCAGGGCCACCCAGGGGGTTGGGGAGACCCAGTACTTC	CASRATQGVGETQYF
TRBV5-6	.	17	TRBJ2-7	.	TGTGCCAGCAGTCCCGCGGGCTCGGGTCTCCACTCCTACGAGCAGTACTTC	CASSPAGSGLHSYEQYF
TRBV6-5	TRBD1	15	TRBJ1-5	.	TGTGCCAGCAGCACGAGGGGACAGAGCAATCAGCCCCAGCATTTT	CASSTRGQSNQPQHF
TRBV6-5	.	14	TRBJ1-5	.	TGTGCCAGCAGCCGAGACAGGAAAGTTCAGCCCCAGCATTTT	CASSRDRKVQPQHF
TRBV6-1	.	14	TRBJ1-1	.	TGTGCCAGCAGTTCCCCTCTTAAGAACACTGAAGCTTTCTTT	CASSSPLKNTEAFF
TRBV19	.	13	TRBJ2-5	.	TGTGCCAGTAGTGTCCCCAGCGGAGAGACCCAGTACTTC	CASSVPSGETQYF
TRBV19	TRBD1	17	TRBJ1-6	.	TGTGCCAGTAGTATAGATTCTGCGGCCGGGACAGGGACACCCCTCCACTTT	CASSIDSAAGTGTPLHF
TRBV7-9	.	15	TRBJ2-4	.	TGTGCCAGCAGCTTACAGGGAGGTGCCAAAAACATTCAGTACTTC	CASSLQGGAKNIQYF
TRBV4-3	TRBD2	17	TRBJ2-2	few	TGCGCCAGCAGCCAAGAACCTAGCGGGGGCAACACCGGGGAGCTGTTTTTT	CASSQEPSGGNTGELFF
TRBV7-8	.	14	TRBJ2-1	.	TGTGCCAGCAGCGCCGGTCTTGGGGGCCAATATCGGTTCTTC	CASSAGLGGQYRFF
TRBV6-6	.	15	TRBJ2-1	.	TGTGCCAGCAGTAGGTTAGGGGAGGCCTACAATGAGCAGTTCTTC	CASSRLGEAYNEQFF
TRBV10-1	TRBD1	13	TRBJ2-7	few	TGCGCCAGCAGTGGGTGGACAGGGAACGAGCAGTACTTC	CASSGWTGNEQYF
TRBV5-1	.	13	TRBJ2-2	.	TGCGCCAGCAGCCCGACAGAAACCGGGGAGCTGTTTTTT	CASSPTETGELFF
TRBV3-1/TRBV3-2	TRBD1	16	TRBJ2-4	.	TGTGCCAGCAGCCCGACAGGGGGTCAGTTGGGAAACATTCAGTACTTC	CASSPTGGQLGNIQYF
TRBV3-1/TRBV3-2	TRBD1	15	TRBJ1-1	.	TGTGCCAGCAGCCCTTTCATGACAGGGGACCCCGGGGCTTTCTTT	CASSPFMTGDPGAFF
TRBV24-1	.	12	TRBJ2-5	.	TGTGCCACCAGTGATTCCGGAGGGACCCAGTACTTC	CATSDSGGTQYF
TRBV6-5	TRBD2	15	TRBJ2-3	.	TGTGCCAGCATGATCCTAGCGGGTGGTGCAGATACGCAGTATTTT	CASMILAGGADTQYF
TRBV27	.	18	TRBJ1-5	once	TGTGCCAGCAGTTTTGCAGGGTCTTTACTTTATAGCAATCAGCCCCAGCATTTT	CASSFAGSLLYSNQPQHF
TRBV4-3	TRBD2	16	TRBJ2-2	.	TGCGCCAGCAGCCCCGGGACTAGCGGAAACACCGGGGAGCTGTTTTTT	CASSPGTSGNTGELFF
TRBV10-3	.	12	TRBJ2-1	.	TGTGCCATCAGTGAACAGGCGAATGAGCAGTTCTTC	CAISEQANEQFF
TRBV7-8	.	12	TRBJ2-1	.	TGTGCCAGCAGCCTGGGCGTTGCTGAGCAGTTCTTC	CASSLGVAEQFF
TRBV4-3	TRBD1	16	TRBJ1-6	few	TGCGCCAGCAGCCAAGATTCGACAGGGAGAAATTCACCCCTCCACTTT	CASSQDSTGRNSPLHF
TRBV6-1	.	12	TRBJ2-1	few	TGTGCCAGCAGCGAAGTCGGAGGTGAGCAGTTCTTC	CASSEVGGEQFF
TRBV6-5	.	16	TRBJ2-1	.	TGTGCCAGCAGTTACTCGAGAGCGAGCTCCTACAATGAGCAGTTCTTC	CASSYSRASSYNEQFF
TRBV7-3	TRBD2	15	TRBJ2-2	.	TGTGCCAGCAGCTTAATAGCGGGGGAGCCCGGGGAGCTGTTTTTT	CASSLIAGEPGELFF